These 18 T cell receptor beta chains were all obtained from the same sample, sequenced in a study of blood T cells in healthy people across ages. Then a second PCR, running roughly 7 to 11 cycles, was carried out with a sample-barcoded 5' primer and a J-beta primer mix. TCRdb reprocessed the 5' RACE reads with MiXCR, giving one entry per CDR3 protein. Here the sample spans about 780,000 distinct CDR3 sequences, more than 35% being singletons. Sequencing input: blood. These TCRs come from a man aged 80 or over in good health.

As to this clonotype: An end of the junction differs from the germline gene, which may be a read error. The CDR3 protein is CANSVGGGSYEQYF. CDR3 nucleotide sequence: TGTGCCAACAGCGTAGGAGGGGGGTCCTACGAGCAGTACTTC. The J gene is TRBJ2-7, the V gene TRBV9; possibly TRBD1 or TRBD2 for D (6 bases each). This CDR3 region has 14 residues. CDR1 and CDR2 (germline): SGDLS, YYNGEE. The whole variable domain, filled in from reference TRBV9 and TRBJ2-7, reads DSGVTQTPKHLITATGQRVTLRCSPRSGDLSVYWYQQSLDQGLQFLIQYYNGEERAKGNILERFSAQQFPDLHSELNLSSLELGDSALYFCANSVGGGSYEQYFGPGTRLTVT.

There are a few counts of this clonotype. The gene calls are TRBV25-1 and TRBJ1-2; no clear D gene. CDR1 is MGHDK and CDR2 is SYGVNS in the germline V gene. The V end lost 3 bases, the J end lost 4 bases, and 9 bases lay between the germline ends. CDR3 length: 13 residues. In DNA form, the CDR3 reads TGTGCCAGCAGTGAGGGAGGGCTCTATGGCTACACCTTC. It is translated as CASSEGGLYGYTF.

This clonotype was seen more than once but under ten times. The genes are TRBV12-3 or TRBV12-4 and TRBJ2-3, with D hard to call. The CDR3 spans 12 residues. The germline V and J ends were trimmed by 6 bases and 2 bases, with 6 bases remaining between them. The CDR3 region has the DNA TGTGCCAGCAGAATTAACACAGATACGCAGTATTTT. It is translated as CASRINTDTQYF.

The chain recombines TRBV5-1 with TRBJ2-4; no reliable D call. This CDR3 spans 15 amino acids. The germline V gene has CDR1 SGHRS and CDR2 YFSETQ. V lost 3 bases and J 6 bases, leaving 16 bases between the germline ends. CDR3 in DNA: TGCGCCAGCAGCTCCCGCTTCGGGTCAGGAAACATTCAGTACTTC. Translation: CASSSRFGSGNIQYF.

This chain joins TRBV5-1 and TRBJ2-1; TRBD1 matches at 9 bases. The CDR3 totals 16 residues. The germline V gene has CDR1 SGHRS and CDR2 YFSETQ. Trimming removed 4 bases from V and 6 bases from J; junction bases left unmatched: 11. Here the CDR3 reads CASSISGTGKFNEQFF. The CDR3 nucleotides are TGCGCCAGCAGCATATCCGGGACAGGGAAGTTCAATGAGCAGTTCTTC.

This clonotype has more than one count but fewer than ten. The J gene is TRBJ2-3, the V gene TRBV4-2; 10 bases map to TRBD2. After removal of 1 base from V and 3 bases from J, the junction contained 1 base not matched to a gene. The CDR3 has 15 residues. The germline V gene has CDR1 LGHNA and CDR2 YNFKEQ. CDR3 protein: CASSQALAGTDTQYF. CDR3 coding DNA: TGTGCCAGCAGCCAAGCACTAGCGGGAACAGATACGCAGTATTTT.

This clonotype was recorded many times. This chain connects TRBV10-3 to TRBJ2-1, with 11 positions matching TRBD1. J was trimmed by 9 bases and V by 5 bases; bases with no gene match: 6. CDR1 is ENHRY and CDR2 is SYGVKD in the germline V gene. The CDR3 is 14 residues long. Written as DNA, the CDR3 is TGTGCCATCAGTCCGGACAGGGGGCAGGGTGAGCAGTTCTTC. Its protein product is CAISPDRGQGEQFF.

This chain uses TRBV12-3 or TRBV12-4 with TRBJ2-3; no firm D call. The CDR3 loop spans 15 amino acids. Trimming cost V 6 bases and J 4 bases, with 17 bases left between them. CDR3 DNA: TGTGCCAGCAGCCTTGGGAACCGCAGCGCAGATACGCAGTATTTT. It yields the protein CASSLGNRSADTQYF.

The CDR3 sequence: CASTLTGRGTEAFF. The CDR3 DNA is TGTGCCAGCACTCTTACAGGGCGGGGCACTGAAGCTTTCTTT. J is TRBJ1-1 and V is TRBV12-3 or TRBV12-4; D might be TRBD1 (6 bases). The CDR3 sequence is 14 residues long. Trimming pared 7 bases from V and 4 bases from J, leaving 16 bases between.

The chain carries TRBV19 and TRBJ2-7; tentative D call: TRBD1 (6 bases). Germline CDR1 and CDR2: LNHDA and SQIVND (reference sequence). The CDR3 spans 15 residues. The germline V and J ends were trimmed by 4 bases and 2 bases, with 15 bases remaining between them. The CDR3 spells CASSTDRTAAYEQYF. In DNA, the CDR3 is TGTGCCAGTAGTACCGACAGGACAGCCGCCTACGAGCAGTACTTC.

The genes are TRBV28 and TRBJ2-7; D remains unclear. Germline V gives CDR1 MDHEN, CDR2 SYDVKM. This CDR3 spans 14 amino acids. V lost 5 bases and J 7 bases, leaving 18 bases between the germline ends. CDR3: CASSPTRVPEEQYF. DNA for the CDR3: TGTGCCAGCAGTCCCACTCGGGTTCCGGAGGAGCAGTACTTC.

The chain joins TRBV10-3 to TRBJ2-3, with D maybe TRBD1 (6 bases). Germline CDR1 and CDR2: ENHRY and SYGVKD. Trimming removed 0 bases at V and 3 bases at J, with 13 bases between. CDR3 length equals 16 residues. As DNA, the CDR3 is TGTGCCATCAGTGAGTCGATACAGGGCAGGACAGATACGCAGTATTTT. Its translation: CAISESIQGRTDTQYF.

This clonotype was found a few times. V usage is TRBV27 and J usage is TRBJ2-1, with D possibly matching TRBD1 (7 bases). The V end was cut by 3 bases, the J end by 6 bases, with 21 bases between. The CDR3 length is 17 residues. Germline V gives CDR1 MNHEY, CDR2 SMNVEV (reference sequence). CDR3 in DNA: TGTGCCAGCAGTTTGATGGGGGGACAGTTACTTAGCAATGAGCAGTTCTTC. Translated: CASSLMGGQLLSNEQFF.

This clonotype was observed a handful of times. The chain uses TRBV11-3 and TRBJ2-1; D is undetermined. The ends were cut back, 7 bases at V and 2 bases at J, with 15 bases in the middle. The CDR3 extends over 15 amino acids. Looked up from germline, CDR1 is SGHNT and CDR2 is YENEEA. The CDR3 reads CASTRVGSAYNEQFF. The DNA for the CDR3 is TGTGCCAGCACCCGGGTGGGTTCCGCCTACAATGAGCAGTTCTTC.

This clonotype was seen a few times. A much larger clone differs from this one at a single base, so this may be a read error. V and J are TRBV7-6 and TRBJ1-5, with D unclear. From germline, CDR1 is SGHVS and CDR2 FNYEAQ. V dropped 2 bases and J dropped 4 bases, with 6 bases sitting between them. The length of the CDR3 is 13 residues. The CDR3 region is CASSLRVNQPQHF. CDR3 coding DNA: TGTGCCAGCAGCTTAAGGGTTAATCAGCCCCAGCATTTT. The complete variable domain, with remaining parts taken from reference TRBV7-6 and TRBJ1-5, reads GAGVSQSPRYKVTKRGQDVALRCDPISGHVSLYWYRQALGQGPEFLTYFNYEAQQDKSGLPNDRFSAERPEGSISTLTIQRTEQRDSAMYRCASSLRVNQPQHFGDGTRLSIL.

This sequence joins TRBV27 and TRBJ2-1; no definite D call. Trimming pared 8 bases from V and 10 bases from J, leaving 12 bases between. Per germline, CDR1 MNHEY and CDR2 SMNVEV (reference sequence). This CDR3 has 11 residues. CDR3 bases: TGTGCCAGCGGCGTAGGTGGGGAGCAGTTCTTC. This codes for CASGVGGEQFF.

This clonotype was recorded many times. The chain joins TRBV7-2 to TRBJ2-3; D is undetermined. The CDR3 length is 13 residues. With 5 bases removed from V and 2 bases from J, the gap between germline ends came to 8 bases. Germline V gene lookup returns CDR1 SGHTA and CDR2 FQGNSA. This CDR3 reads CASSVVYTDTQYF. CDR3 nucleotide sequence: TGTGCCAGCAGCGTAGTCTACACAGATACGCAGTATTTT.

This clonotype was observed a few times. This sequence joins TRBV12-3 or TRBV12-4 and TRBJ2-1, with D perhaps matching TRBD1 (10 bases). V lost 3 bases, J lost 9 bases, and 36 bases lay in between. This CDR3 region has 21 residues. The CDR3 is CASSFRLVGQGTSRPPGEQFF. The CDR3 DNA follows: TGTGCCAGCAGTTTTCGTTTGGTGGGACAGGGGACTAGCAGACCCCCGGGTGAGCAGTTCTTC.